The clone carrying this TCR beta chain appeared a single time. Germline V gene sequence: CDR1 MGHRA, CDR2 YSYEKL. V was pared by 0 bases and J by 5 bases, with 19 bases between. The CDR3 runs to 17 residues. The data belong to a study of cytomegalovirus exposure and HLA in healthy donors. Method: immunoSEQ multiplex PCR; TCRdb's copy keeps in-frame clones and lacks some. The sample carries about 68,000 clones, more than 95% recorded once. Sequenced sample: PBMCs. The TCR comes from a young man in good health and CMV-seronegative. J is TRBJ1-2 and V is TRBV4-1; D may be TRBD1 (5 bases). The CDR3 DNA reads TGCGCCAGCAGCCAAGATAGTGGCCACGCAGGGCCTTATGGCTACACCTTC. Translating it yields CASSQDSGHAGPYGYTF.